The 19 T cell receptor beta chains given below trace back to one sample, sequenced in a study of T cell repertoires in cytomegalovirus infection. One entry per CDR3 protein results from TCRdb running MiXCR on the reads. The sample holds approximately 630,000 distinct CDR3 sequences, approximately 24% seen once. The sequenced material came from CD8+ T cells from PBMCs. The receptors come from a human donor in good health (CMV status not recorded). Some clones in this sample may be carry-over from other donors' samples.

The rearrangement joins TRBV7-6 to TRBJ1-6, with 7 positions matching TRBD1. With V trimmed by 4 bases and J by 10 bases, 1 base remained unmatched. Per germline, CDR1 SGHVS and CDR2 FNYEAQ. The length of the CDR3 is 12 residues. CDR3: CASSSTGSPLHF. The CDR3 coding sequence is TGTGCCAGCAGCTCGACAGGGTCACCCCTCCACTTT.

J is TRBJ2-2 and V is TRBV2; no clear D gene. CDR1 is SNHLY, CDR2 FYNNEI, per germline. Trimming stripped 7 bases from V and 4 bases from J, with 7 bases between. CDR3 size: 12 residues. In DNA, the CDR3 is TGTGCCAGCATTGGTCGCACCGGGGAGCTGTTTTTT. Its translation: CASIGRTGELFF.

This clonotype occurred a few times. The J gene is TRBJ1-1, the V gene TRBV5-4, with D possibly being TRBD1 (5 bases). Trimming shortened V by 7 bases and J by 4 bases, and 23 bases separated the two germline ends. The CDR3 covers 16 residues. Germline lookup yields CDR1 SGHNT and CDR2 YYREEE (reference sequence). For the CDR3, the DNA is TGTGCCAGCGGATTGGAGGGGCCCTTGAAGGCCACTGAAGCTTTCTTT. It codes for CASGLEGPLKATEAFF.

The rearrangement uses TRBV6-2 or TRBV6-3 and TRBJ2-3, with TRBD1 as a possible D gene (6 bases). Germline V gene sequence: CDR1 MNHEY, CDR2 SVGEGT. The V end was cut by 5 bases, the J end by 6 bases, with 15 bases between. This CDR3 comprises 14 residues. In DNA, the CDR3 is TGTGCCAGCAGTCGGACAGCGGATCAGGATACGCAGTATTTT. Its protein is CASSRTADQDTQYF.

The chain links TRBV5-1 to TRBJ2-3; 12 bases line up with TRBD1. V was clipped by 4 bases and J by 6 bases; unmatched bases: 6. The CDR3 spans 15 residues. The germline gives CDR1 SGHRS, CDR2 YFSETQ. The CDR3 DNA is TGCGCCAGCAGCGCGGGACAGGGGGCGCTGGATACGCAGTATTTT. This encodes CASSAGQGALDTQYF.

In this sample, this clonotype turned up a few times. CDR3 protein: CASRLQGRFTEAFF. As DNA, the CDR3 is TGTGCCAGCAGACTGCAGGGGAGGTTCACTGAAGCTTTCTTT. V gene TRBV27 combines with J gene TRBJ1-1; D is possibly TRBD1 (6 bases). Between the trimmed V and J ends, which lost 6 bases and 4 bases, there was a span of 15 bases. The CDR3 spans 14 residues. Germline loops: CDR1 MNHEY, CDR2 SMNVEV (reference sequence).

In its sample, this clonotype was seen many times. This chain joins TRBV7-6 and TRBJ2-1, with TRBD2 identical over 11 bases. The trim removed 5 bases at V and 10 bases at J, leaving 10 bases unmatched. This CDR3 has 15 amino acids. Germline loops: CDR1 SGHVS, CDR2 FNYEAQ. CDR3 DNA: TGTGCCAGCAGCGCCCCGGGGACTAGCGGACACGAGCAGTTCTTC. Encoded protein: CASSAPGTSGHEQFF.

The chain joins TRBV18 to TRBJ1-1; D remains ambiguous. The CDR3 totals 14 residues. Germline CDR1 reads KGHSH; CDR2 reads LQKENI. V was shortened by 0 bases and J by 3 bases, with 8 bases between the two germline ends. CDR3 loop: CASSPPYGDTEAFF. The DNA of the CDR3 is TGTGCCAGCTCACCACCGTACGGGGACACTGAAGCTTTCTTT.

This clonotype has at least ten counts. V is TRBV10-3 and J is TRBJ1-2; no reliable D call. Trimming removed 0 bases from V and 2 bases from J, with 10 bases in between. The CDR3 consists of 15 residues. Germline-derived CDR1 and CDR2 are ENHRY and SYGVKD. CDR3: CAISESSGRNYGYTF. CDR3 in DNA: TGTGCCATCAGTGAGTCATCAGGCAGGAACTATGGCTACACCTTC.

This clonotype was detected many times. The J gene is TRBJ2-2, the V gene TRBV4-3; 12 positions agree with TRBD2. Per germline, CDR1 LGHNA and CDR2 YSLEER. The junction had 10 bases not matched to a gene; V was cut back by 4 bases and J by 7 bases. The CDR3 runs to 17 residues. CDR3 amino acids: CASSPALAGGTDGELFF. CDR3 sequence (DNA): TGCGCCAGCAGCCCTGCACTAGCGGGGGGCACTGACGGGGAGCTGTTTTTT.

This clonotype has ten or more counts. The rearrangement joins TRBV6-1 to TRBJ2-1; tentative D call: TRBD1 (6 bases). Germline V lookup: CDR1 MNHNS, CDR2 SASEGT. This CDR3 has 17 residues. Trimming removed 4 bases from V and 0 bases from J, with 16 bases in between. The DNA of the CDR3 is TGTGCCAGCAGTGCCAGAGCCGGGACAAGCTCCTACAATGAGCAGTTCTTC. It codes for CASSARAGTSSYNEQFF.

The chain has TRBV27 and TRBJ2-1, with D possibly being TRBD1 (6 bases). CDR1 MNHEY and CDR2 SMNVEV come from the germline V gene (reference sequence). The CDR3 contains 14 residues. The V and J ends lost 4 bases and 8 bases respectively, with 15 bases between them. Here the CDR3 reads CASSSLTGFDEQFF. The CDR3 DNA reads as TGTGCCAGCAGTTCCTTGACAGGCTTCGATGAGCAGTTCTTC.

In its sample, this clonotype was seen many times. This rearrangement joins TRBV7-9 to TRBJ1-2, with D perhaps matching TRBD1 (6 bases). Trimming took 5 bases from V and 4 from J, leaving 20 bases between them. Germline-derived CDR1 and CDR2 are SEHNR and FQNEAQ (reference sequence). This CDR3 is 16 amino acids long. CDR3 coding DNA: TGTGCCAGCAGCGGGGACACAACCGTACCCCGCTATGGCTACACCTTC. Protein: CASSGDTTVPRYGYTF.

This clonotype has a count of ten or more. The chain links TRBV7-9 to TRBJ2-3, with 10 bases that match TRBD2. The CDR3 sequence is 16 residues long. CDR1 and CDR2 (germline): SEHNR, FQNEAQ (reference sequence). Trimming cost V 4 bases and J 0 bases; bases outside gene matches: 4. The CDR3 region has the DNA TGTGCCAGCAGCTCCACTAGCGGGGAGAGCACAGATACGCAGTATTTT. Translated, it gives CASSSTSGESTDTQYF. Full variable domain (rest looked up from reference TRBV7-9 and TRBJ2-3): DTGVSQNPRHKITKRGQNVTFRCDPISEHNRLYWYRQTLGQGPEFLTYFQNEAQLEKSRLLSDRFSAERPKGSFSTLEIQRTEQGDSAMYLCASSSTSGESTDTQYFGPGTRLTVL.

This clonotype was detected only a few times. The V call is TRBV5-4, the J call TRBJ1-6; 8 nucleotides line up with TRBD1. CDR3 length: 18 amino acids. The germline V gene encodes CDR1 SGHNT and CDR2 YYREEE (reference sequence). Trimming at V came to 4 bases and at J to 6 bases, leaving 15 bases not matched to a gene. CDR3 in DNA: TGTGCCAGCAGCGGAACAGGGGGGGTAGTTGGTGGTAATTCACCCCTCCACTTT. Encoded protein: CASSGTGGVVGGNSPLHF.

The V gene is TRBV24-1, the J gene TRBJ2-1; D is perhaps TRBD2 (6 bases). Trimming pared 5 bases from V and 3 bases from J, leaving 16 bases between. CDR1 is KGHDR and CDR2 is SFDVKD in the germline V gene. The CDR3 covers 16 residues. This CDR3 reads CATSVGTPSLYNEQFF. Here the CDR3 DNA reads TGTGCCACCAGTGTTGGGACTCCATCTCTCTACAATGAGCAGTTCTTC.

This clonotype has more than one count but fewer than ten. The chain recombines TRBV20-1 with TRBJ1-1; D remains unclear. This CDR3 has 13 residues. Germline CDR1 is DFQATT and CDR2 is SNEGSKA (reference sequence). V was clipped by 6 bases and J by 3 bases, with 14 bases between them. CDR3 residues: CSATDAFYTEAFF. In DNA, the CDR3 is TGCAGTGCCACAGATGCGTTCTACACTGAAGCTTTCTTT.

The chain employs TRBV6-2 or TRBV6-3 and TRBJ1-1; TRBD1 matches at 7 bases. V lost 2 bases, J lost 5 bases, and 8 bases stayed unmatched. This CDR3 comprises 15 residues. CDR1 MNHEY and CDR2 SVGEGT come from the germline V gene. The CDR3 coding sequence is TGTGCCAGCAGTTACGGTAAGGGACAGAGGACTGAAGCTTTCTTT. Protein product: CASSYGKGQRTEAFF.

This clonotype was found a few times. The V and J genes are TRBV6-2 or TRBV6-3 and TRBJ2-7, with D unresolved. V lost 4 bases to trimming and J lost 7 bases, with 14 bases between them. The CDR3 covers 13 residues. The V gene's germline CDR1 is MNHEY and CDR2 SVGEGT. In DNA, the CDR3 is TGTGCCAGCAGTTCCTTGGCGGTAAAGGAGCAGTACGTC. Its protein product is CASSSLAVKEQYV.